Listed here is a single T cell receptor (beta chain). These data are taken from a study of cytomegalovirus exposure and HLA in healthy donors. Trimming removed 0 bases from V and 4 bases from J, with 4 bases in between. The CDR3 has 14 residues. Germline V gives CDR1 SGHVS, CDR2 FQNEAQ. Both 60 Vbeta primers and 13 Jbeta primers went into the PCR. Method: immunoSEQ multiplex PCR; TCRdb's copy keeps in-frame clones and lacks some. This table holds around 170,000 clones, 65% to 80% found once. This chain joins TRBV7-8 and TRBJ1-6; no clear D gene. The material sequenced was PBMCs. This clonotype was sampled from a woman aged 25 to 39 in good health and CMV-seropositive. CDR3 in amino acids: CASSLAEYNSPLHF. The DNA for the CDR3 is TGTGCCAGCAGCTTAGCGGAGTATAATTCACCCCTCCACTTT.